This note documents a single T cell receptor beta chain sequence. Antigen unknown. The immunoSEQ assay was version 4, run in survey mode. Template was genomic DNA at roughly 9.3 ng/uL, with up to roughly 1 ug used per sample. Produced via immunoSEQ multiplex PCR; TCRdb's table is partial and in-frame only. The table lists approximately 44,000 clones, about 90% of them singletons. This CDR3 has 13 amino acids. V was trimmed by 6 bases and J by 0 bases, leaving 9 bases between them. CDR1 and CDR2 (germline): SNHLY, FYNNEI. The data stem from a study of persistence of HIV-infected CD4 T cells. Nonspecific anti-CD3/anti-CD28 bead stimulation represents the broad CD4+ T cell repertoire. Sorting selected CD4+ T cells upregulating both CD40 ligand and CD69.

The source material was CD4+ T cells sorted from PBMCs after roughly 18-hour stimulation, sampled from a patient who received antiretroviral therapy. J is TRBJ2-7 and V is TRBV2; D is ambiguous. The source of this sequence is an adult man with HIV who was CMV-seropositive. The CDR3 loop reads CASSAGPSYEQYF. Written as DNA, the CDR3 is TGTGCCAGCAGCGCCGGGCCCTCCTACGAGCAGTACTTC. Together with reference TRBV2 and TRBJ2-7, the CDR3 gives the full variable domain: EPEVTQTPSHQVTQMGQEVILRCVPISNHLYFYWYRQILGQKVEFLVSFYNNEISEKSEIFDDQFSVERPDGSNFTLKIRSTKLEDSAMYFCASSAGPSYEQYFGPGTRLTVT.